This T cell receptor beta chain comes out of a study of regulatory and conventional T cells in RAG deficiency (dated by TCRdb to about 2017). About the study as a whole: The study used high-throughput TCR beta sequencing to compare repertoire diversity and composition of Treg, conventional CD4+ and CD8+ T cells between RAG-deficient patients and healthy controls. General study outcomes and caveats: Shorter CDR3 lengths were found in all patient T-cell subsets, and >85% Treg-Tconv repertoire overlap at nucleotide and amino acid level was observed in Omenn syndrome patients. Compared with controls, Omenn syndrome and CID/AS patients had roughly 100-fold fewer unique TCR beta sequences in Treg cells, whereas the reduction in the other subsets was approximately 9.8-fold. In Omenn syndrome patients, sorted CD25-high CD127-low cells may represent peripherally activated cells rather than bona fide Treg cells. Some T-cell subset analyses were not done for some subjects. Markedly lower Shannon entropy and higher Simpson indices were observed in RAG-deficient patients than in control T-cell subpopulations.

Before genomic DNA was extracted, regulatory T cells were isolated from blood as CD4+CD25-high CD127-low cells. Repertoire analyses used several healthy control donors as the comparison group. As for this clone: The antigen it recognizes is unknown. Base qualities were left out, and no much larger clone turns up one base away.

CDR1 MNHNS and CDR2 SASEGT are derived from the germline V gene. Germline trimming amounts to 0 bases on V and 2 bases on J, with 5 as the count of junction bases outside the gene matches. The CDR3 contains 16 residues, cysteine and phenylalanine counted. Only the CDR3 region is kept as DNA, spanning 48 bases read in frame from base 1. Libraries were built with the immunoSEQ multiplex PCR assay. Rearranged TCR beta chain products were amplified from genomic DNA of sorted T-cell subsets and sequenced. On the authors' methods: Shannon entropy and Simpson indices were used to measure the diversity of productive TCR beta rearrangements in each repertoire. Clonal expansion was assessed by the summed frequency of the 100 most abundant productive TCR beta clonotypes among total reads. The TRB repertoires were scored with a self-reactivity index built on which amino acids appear at CDR3beta positions 6 and 7. Two-way ANOVA was applied to the repertoire analyses, whereas Student t or Mann-Whitney tests were applied to the flow cytometric analyses. The table comes from immuneACCESS by way of TCRdb, which keeps in-frame sequences with V and J called. Part of the clones is missing from these tables; in studies checked, under half for an unresolved V gene and the rest for unknown reasons. V and J calls and clone size are those listed in that table; D and trimming were worked out from the DNA. In all, the sample holds tens of thousands of clones, and just over 90% of those were seen once. Of the sample, roughly 0.74% is held by the ten largest clones.

These same data were also listed under a study on regulatory T cells. As noted in the second study: The multiplex PCR relied on 52 forward TRBV primers and 13 reverse TRBJ primers, and amplification bias was corrected through assay-based and computational methods. In patients, repertoires had restricted unique TRB V-J pairs and skewed V and J gene usage, with regulatory T cells showing the most marked changes. The study compared T-cell receptor beta repertoires of sorted regulatory, conventional CD4+ and CD8+ T cells between CD3G-deficient patients and healthy controls. Ficoll density separation was used to isolate peripheral blood mononuclear cells. Within the immunoSEQ assay, multiplex PCR amplified rearranged TRB loci from genomic DNA. TRB amplicons were sequenced on an Illumina HiSeq platform. Custom algorithms error-filtered the raw sequences and aligned the raw sequences to reference gene sequences, after which the immunoSEQ online tools were used for analysis. Productive and nonproductive TRB rearrangement frequencies were evaluated among both unique and total sequences. For group comparisons, t tests, Mann-Whitney tests or two-way ANOVA were performed in Prism software.

The sequence joins TRBV6-1 to TRBJ2-7; 9 bases in the junction line up with TRBD1. The specimen was Tregs sorted from blood. This sequence was found in a human donor in good health. The CDR3 protein sequence reads: CASSEARTGATYEQYF. In nucleotide form, the sequence is TGTGCCAGCAGTGAAGCCCGGACAGGGGCAACCTACGAGCAGTACTTC.